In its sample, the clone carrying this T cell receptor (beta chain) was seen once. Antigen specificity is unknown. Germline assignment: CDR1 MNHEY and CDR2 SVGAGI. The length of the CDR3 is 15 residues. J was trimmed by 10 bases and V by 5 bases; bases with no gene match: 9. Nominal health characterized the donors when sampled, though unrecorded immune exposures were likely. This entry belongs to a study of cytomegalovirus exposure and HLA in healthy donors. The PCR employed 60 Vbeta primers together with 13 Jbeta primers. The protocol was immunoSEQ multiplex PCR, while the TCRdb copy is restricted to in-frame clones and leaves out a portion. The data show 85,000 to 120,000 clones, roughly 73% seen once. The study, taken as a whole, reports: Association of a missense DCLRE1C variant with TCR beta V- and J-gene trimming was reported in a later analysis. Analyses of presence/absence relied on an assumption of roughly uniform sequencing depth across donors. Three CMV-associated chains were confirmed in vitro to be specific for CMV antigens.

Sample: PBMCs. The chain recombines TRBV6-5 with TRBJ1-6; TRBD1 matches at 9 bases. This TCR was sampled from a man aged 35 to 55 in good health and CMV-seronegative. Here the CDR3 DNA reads TGTGCCAGCAGTCGCATGGACAGGGGCTGGTCACCCCTCCACTTT. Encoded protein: CASSRMDRGWSPLHF.